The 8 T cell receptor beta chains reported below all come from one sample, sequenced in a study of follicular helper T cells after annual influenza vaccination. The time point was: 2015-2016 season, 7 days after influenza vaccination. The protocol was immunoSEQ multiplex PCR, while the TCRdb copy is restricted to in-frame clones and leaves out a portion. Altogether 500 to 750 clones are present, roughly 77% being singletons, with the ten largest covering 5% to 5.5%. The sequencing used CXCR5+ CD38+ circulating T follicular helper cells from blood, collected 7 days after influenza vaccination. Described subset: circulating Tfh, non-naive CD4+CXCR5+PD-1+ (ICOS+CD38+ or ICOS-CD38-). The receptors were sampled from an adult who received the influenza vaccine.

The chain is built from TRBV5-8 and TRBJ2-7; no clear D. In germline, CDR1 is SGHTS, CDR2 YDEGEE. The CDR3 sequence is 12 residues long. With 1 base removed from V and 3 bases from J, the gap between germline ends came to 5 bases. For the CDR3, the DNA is TGTGCCAGCAGCTTGTCCAGCTACGAGCAGTACTTC. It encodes CASSLSSYEQYF.

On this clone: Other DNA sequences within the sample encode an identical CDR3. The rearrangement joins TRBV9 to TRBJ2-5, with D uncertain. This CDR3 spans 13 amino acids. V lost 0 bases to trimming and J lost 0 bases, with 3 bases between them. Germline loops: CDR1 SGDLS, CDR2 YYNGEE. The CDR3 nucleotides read TGTGCCAGCAGCGTAGCACACCAAGAGACCCAGTACTTC. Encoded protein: CASSVAHQETQYF.

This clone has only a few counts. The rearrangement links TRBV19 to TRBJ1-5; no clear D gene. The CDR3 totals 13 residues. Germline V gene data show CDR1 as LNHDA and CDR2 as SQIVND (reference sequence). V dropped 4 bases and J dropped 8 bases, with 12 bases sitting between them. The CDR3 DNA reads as TGTGCCAGTAGTAGCAGAAGGGAGGAGCCCCAGCATTTT. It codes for CASSSRREEPQHF.

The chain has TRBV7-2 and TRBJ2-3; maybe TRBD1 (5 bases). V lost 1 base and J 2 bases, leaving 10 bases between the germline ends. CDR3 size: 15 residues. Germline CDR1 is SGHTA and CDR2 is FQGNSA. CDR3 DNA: TGTGCCAGCAGCTTAGGGTGGGGCTACACAGATACGCAGTATTTT. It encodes CASSLGWGYTDTQYF.

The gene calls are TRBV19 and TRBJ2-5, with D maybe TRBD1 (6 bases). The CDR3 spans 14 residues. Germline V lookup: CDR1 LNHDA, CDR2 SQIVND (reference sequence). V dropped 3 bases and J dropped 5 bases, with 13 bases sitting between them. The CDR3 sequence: CASSMSGDRETQYF. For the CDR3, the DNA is TGTGCCAGTAGTATGTCAGGGGATCGGGAGACCCAGTACTTC.

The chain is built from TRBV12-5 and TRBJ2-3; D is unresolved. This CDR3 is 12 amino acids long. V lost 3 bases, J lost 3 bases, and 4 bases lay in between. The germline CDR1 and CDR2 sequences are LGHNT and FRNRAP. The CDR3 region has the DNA TGTGCTAGTGGTTTAAGGACAGATACGCAGTATTTT. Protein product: CASGLRTDTQYF. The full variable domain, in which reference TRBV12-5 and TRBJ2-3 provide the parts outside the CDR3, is DARVTQTPRHKVTEMGQEVTMRCQPILGHNTVFWYRQTMMQGLELLAYFRNRAPLDDSGMPKDRFSAEMPDATLATLKIQPSEPRDSAVYFCASGLRTDTQYFGPGTRLTVL.

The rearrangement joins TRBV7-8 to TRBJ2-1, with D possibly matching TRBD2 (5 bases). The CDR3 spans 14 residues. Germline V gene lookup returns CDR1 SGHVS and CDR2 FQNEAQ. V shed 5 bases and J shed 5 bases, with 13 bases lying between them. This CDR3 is CASSTGRVHNEQFF. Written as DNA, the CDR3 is TGTGCCAGCAGCACTGGGAGAGTACACAATGAGCAGTTCTTC.

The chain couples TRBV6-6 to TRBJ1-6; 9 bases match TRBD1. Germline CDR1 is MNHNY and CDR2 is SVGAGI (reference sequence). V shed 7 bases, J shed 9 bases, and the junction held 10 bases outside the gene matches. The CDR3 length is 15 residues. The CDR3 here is CASTSRGTGPSPLHF. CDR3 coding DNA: TGTGCCAGCACCTCTAGGGGGACAGGGCCTTCACCCCTCCACTTT.